One and the same sample provided the 21 T cell receptor beta chains below, sequenced in a study of CD8+ T cells in alopecia areata. The authors extracted RNA and reverse transcribed it into cDNA as the sequencing template. Clones were sequenced by immunoSEQ multiplex PCR, and TCRdb holds only the in-frame ones, with some missing. The sample lists more than 95,000 clones; around 48% were seen once. The sequenced sample consisted of NKG2D-low CD8+ T cells sorted from blood. These receptors originate from a human donor with alopecia areata.

The V call is TRBV27, the J call TRBJ2-7, with D tentatively TRBD2 (5 bases). This CDR3 region has 14 residues. V dropped 8 bases and J dropped 7 bases, with 21 bases sitting between them. Looked up from germline, CDR1 is MNHEY and CDR2 is SMNVEV (reference sequence). Written as DNA, the CDR3 is TGTGCCAGCGGTTCTAGCCAGTCGAGTTCGGAGCAGTACTTC. This sequence encodes CASGSSQSSSEQYF.

The chain has TRBV29-1 and TRBJ2-7, with TRBD2 as a possible D gene (5 bases). The length of the CDR3 is 15 residues. The germline V gene has CDR1 SQVTM and CDR2 ANQGSEA. V was pared by 0 bases and J by 2 bases, with 14 bases between. The chain's CDR3 is CSVEEEEGGPYEQYF. DNA of the CDR3: TGCAGCGTTGAAGAGGAGGAAGGTGGTCCCTACGAGCAGTACTTC.

The rearrangement links TRBV14 to TRBJ2-1, with D hard to call. Deletions cut 5 bases from V and 2 bases from J, with 10 bases between. This CDR3 is built from 14 residues. CDR1 and CDR2 from the germline V gene are SGHDN and FVKESK. CDR3 nucleotide sequence: TGTGCCAGCAGCGCGAGTGGCCCCTACAATGAGCAGTTCTTC. Translation: CASSASGPYNEQFF.

This chain connects TRBV6-5 to TRBJ2-5; possible D gene TRBD1, 6 bases. Trimming took off 0 bases at V and 5 bases at J, with 10 bases between the two ends. This CDR3 is built from 14 residues. CDR1 and CDR2 (germline): MNHEY, SVGAGI. The DNA of the CDR3 is TGTGCCAGCAGTTACTCTTGGGGGCAGGAGACCCAGTACTTC. Encoded protein: CASSYSWGQETQYF.

There are a few counts of this clone. V and J are TRBV7-9 and TRBJ2-5; 8 bases are shared with TRBD2. After removal of 7 bases from V and 4 bases from J, the junction contained 8 bases not matched to a gene. CDR1 SEHNR and CDR2 FQNEAQ come from the germline V gene (reference sequence). The CDR3 runs 14 residues. The DNA of the CDR3 is TGTGCCAGCACCCCCCGGGGGGGAGGAGAGACCCAGTACTTC. It specifies CASTPRGGGETQYF. Using reference TRBV7-9 and TRBJ2-5 for the parts outside the CDR3, the full variable domain is DTGVSQNPRHKITKRGQNVTFRCDPISEHNRLYWYRQTLGQGPEFLTYFQNEAQLEKSRLLSDRFSAERPKGSFSTLEIQRTEQGDSAMYLCASTPRGGGETQYFGPGTRLLVL.

The J gene is TRBJ2-7, the V gene TRBV28; perhaps TRBD2 as D (5 bases). This CDR3 has 11 residues. The germline V and J ends were trimmed by 6 bases and 9 bases, with 12 bases remaining between them. Germline values: CDR1 MDHEN, CDR2 SYDVKM. CDR3 sequence: CASSLGVWQYF. CDR3 DNA: TGTGCCAGCAGCCTCGGGGTATGGCAGTACTTC.

The J gene is TRBJ1-4, the V gene TRBV5-1, with D hard to call. V was cut by 4 bases and J by 6 bases, with 13 bases left in between. Germline lookup yields CDR1 SGHRS and CDR2 YFSETQ. The CDR3 spans 14 residues. CDR3 in DNA: TGCGCCAGCAGCGCCGAGGTGGGATATGAAAAACTGTTTTTT. It encodes CASSAEVGYEKLFF.

A note on this clone: The same CDR3 also results from other DNA sequences found in this sample. This rearrangement joins TRBV29-1 to TRBJ2-1; 10 bases agree with TRBD2. CDR3 length: 13 amino acids. The V gene's germline CDR1 is SQVTM and CDR2 ANQGSEA. Trimming took 6 bases from V and 3 from J; bases not matched to a gene: 2. In DNA form, the CDR3 reads TGCAGCGTGAGACTAGCGGGCTACAATGAGCAGTTCTTC. Protein: CSVRLAGYNEQFF.

There are a few counts of this clone. V gene TRBV4-1 combines with J gene TRBJ1-1; TRBD1 aligns across 7 bases. The CDR3 consists of 14 residues. V shed 2 bases and J 1 base; nucleotides not matched to a gene: 1. Germline V gene data show CDR1 as MGHRA and CDR2 as YSYEKL. CDR3 amino acids: CASSQHRGNTEAFF. For the CDR3, the DNA is TGCGCCAGCAGCCAACACAGGGGGAACACTGAAGCTTTCTTT.

This chain uses TRBV28 with TRBJ2-2, with a possible D match to TRBD2 (6 bases). CDR1 is MDHEN and CDR2 is SYDVKM in the germline V gene. This CDR3 comprises 14 residues. Trimming pared 5 bases from V and 2 bases from J, leaving 9 bases between. CDR3 nucleotide sequence: TGTGCCAGCAGTGGGCGGGGCAACACCGGGGAGCTGTTTTTT. Protein sequence: CASSGRGNTGELFF.

This sequence joins TRBV13 and TRBJ2-7, with D possibly called TRBD1 or TRBD2 (6 bases each). Looked up from germline, CDR1 is PRHDT and CDR2 is FYEKMQ (reference sequence). The length of the CDR3 is 17 residues. Between the trimmed V and J ends, which lost 2 bases and 6 bases, there was a span of 23 bases. The CDR3 bases are TGTGCCAGCAGCTTATCTCCGGGGGCCCGCCGTAAGTTCGAGCAGTACTTC. Translation gives CASSLSPGARRKFEQYF.

This clone has ten or more counts. This chain links TRBV9 with TRBJ2-1, with TRBD2 as a possible D gene (7 bases). The CDR3 extends over 17 amino acids. Trimming cost V 0 bases and J 0 bases, with 13 bases left between them. Germline V gives CDR1 SGDLS, CDR2 YYNGEE. In DNA form, the CDR3 reads TGTGCCAGCAGCGTAGCGCGGGGGCCAATCTCCTACAATGAGCAGTTCTTC. Amino acid sequence: CASSVARGPISYNEQFF. Filled out from reference TRBV9 and TRBJ2-1, the complete variable domain reads DSGVTQTPKHLITATGQRVTLRCSPRSGDLSVYWYQQSLDQGLQFLIQYYNGEERAKGNILERFSAQQFPDLHSELNLSSLELGDSALYFCASSVARGPISYNEQFFGPGTRLTVL.

This clone was detected a few times. The chain uses TRBV7-8 and TRBJ2-1, with D possibly TRBD2 on 6 matching bases. The CDR3 has 15 amino acids. CDR1 is SGHVS and CDR2 is FQNEAQ in the germline V gene. V lost 3 bases and J lost 6, with 15 bases in between. CDR3 protein: CASSFIRDSLNEQFF. CDR3 coding DNA: TGTGCCAGCAGCTTCATAAGGGACTCCCTCAATGAGCAGTTCTTC.

This chain joins TRBV27 and TRBJ2-1; D possibly corresponds to TRBD1 (8 bases). V was cut by 5 bases and J by 5 bases, with 16 bases left in between. Looked up from germline, CDR1 is MNHEY and CDR2 is SMNVEV (reference sequence). The CDR3 is 15 residues long. The CDR3 reads CASSGRTGTNNEQFF. DNA of the CDR3: TGTGCCAGCAGTGGACGGACAGGGACTAACAATGAGCAGTTCTTC.

The rearrangement links TRBV29-1 to TRBJ1-2; TRBD1 might be the D (6 bases). CDR1 is SQVTM and CDR2 is ANQGSEA in the germline V gene. The CDR3 runs to 11 residues. V lost 7 bases and J 8 bases, leaving 14 bases between the germline ends. The CDR3 reads CSGRTVVGYTF. For the CDR3, the DNA is TGCAGCGGACGGACAGTCGTGGGCTACACCTTC.

This clone was detected only a few times. V usage is TRBV29-1 and J usage is TRBJ1-2; D is uncertain. This CDR3 is built from 14 residues. CDR1 SQVTM and CDR2 ANQGSEA come from the germline V gene. V was pared by 1 base and J by 4 bases, with 13 bases between. CDR3 sequence reads: CSVEVGGLGYGYTF. DNA of the CDR3: TGCAGCGTTGAAGTTGGAGGTCTAGGCTATGGCTACACCTTC.

This clone was detected a few times. This chain links TRBV29-1 with TRBJ2-7; D may be TRBD1 (5 bases). CDR1 SQVTM and CDR2 ANQGSEA come from the germline V gene. V was pared by 5 bases and J by 3 bases, with 17 bases between. The CDR3 extends over 14 amino acids. DNA for the CDR3: TGCAGCGTTATTTTGCTGGACACAATCTACGAGCAGTACTTC. This sequence encodes CSVILLDTIYEQYF.

The chain has TRBV9 and TRBJ1-2; 9 bases line up with TRBD1. The germline V gene encodes CDR1 SGDLS and CDR2 YYNGEE. The V and J ends lost 5 bases and 8 bases, in that order; junction bases with no gene match: 4. The CDR3 is 12 amino acids. The CDR3 protein is CASRGTGYGYTF. CDR3 sequence (DNA): TGTGCCAGCAGAGGGACAGGGTACGGCTACACCTTC.

The chain carries TRBV2 and TRBJ1-6; possible D gene TRBD1, 5 bases. CDR1 is SNHLY, CDR2 FYNNEI, per germline. V lost 10 bases, J lost 8 bases, and 15 bases lay in between. The length of the CDR3 is 13 residues. DNA for the CDR3: TGTGCCACAGACCGGGACGGAGATTCACCCCTCCACTTT. Translation: CATDRDGDSPLHF.

This chain joins TRBV29-1 and TRBJ1-2; 8 nucleotides match TRBD1. The trim removed 3 bases at V and 8 bases at J, leaving 8 bases unmatched. Per germline, CDR1 SQVTM and CDR2 ANQGSEA. CDR3 size: 13 residues. The CDR3 region has the DNA TGCAGCGTTGACTCGGACAGGGCCTTCGGCTACACCTTC. This encodes CSVDSDRAFGYTF.

About this clone itself: Distinct nucleotide sequences in the sample also encode this CDR3. This sequence joins TRBV29-1 and TRBJ1-1; unclear D gene. The germline V gene encodes CDR1 SQVTM and CDR2 ANQGSEA. This CDR3 is 10 amino acids long. V lost 4 bases and J 8 bases, leaving 8 bases between the germline ends. The DNA for the CDR3 is TGCAGCGTTGGAGGACCCGAAGCTTTCTTT. The encoded protein is CSVGGPEAFF. Using reference TRBV29-1 and TRBJ1-1 for the parts outside the CDR3, the full variable domain is SAVISQKPSRDICQRGTSLTIQCQVDSQVTMMFWYRQQPGQSLTLIATANQGSEATYESGFVIDKFPISRPNLTFSTLTVSNMSPEDSSIYLCSVGGPEAFFGQGTRLTVV.